In this sample, the clone carrying this TCR beta chain turned up once. The data are from a study of blood T cell repertoires in COVID-19. In the study overall: Acute-phase and convalescent COVID-19 samples originated in the United States, Italy and Spain. T cells, B-cell-depleted T cells, or PBMCs supplied cDNA or gDNA.

The CDR3 contains 14 residues. Germline V gene lookup returns CDR1 MDHEN and CDR2 SYDVKM. Trimming stripped 8 bases from V and 8 bases from J, with 21 bases between. In the original workflow: By means of reference gene primer amplification, nucleated cell counts were estimated. Clones were sequenced by immunoSEQ multiplex PCR, and TCRdb holds only the in-frame ones, with some missing. V and J calls and clone size follow that table, whereas D and trimming were derived from the DNA. The table records some 150,000 clones, around 87% of them present only once. The chain uses TRBV28 and TRBJ1-2; TRBD1 might be the D (5 bases). The clonotype comes from a human donor in a cohort sampled during active COVID-19. Sequencing was carried out using peripheral blood. CDR3 sequence: CASSTSSSGGGYTF. For the CDR3, the DNA is TGTGCCAGCTCCACGTCCAGTTCGGGGGGGGGCTACACCTTC.